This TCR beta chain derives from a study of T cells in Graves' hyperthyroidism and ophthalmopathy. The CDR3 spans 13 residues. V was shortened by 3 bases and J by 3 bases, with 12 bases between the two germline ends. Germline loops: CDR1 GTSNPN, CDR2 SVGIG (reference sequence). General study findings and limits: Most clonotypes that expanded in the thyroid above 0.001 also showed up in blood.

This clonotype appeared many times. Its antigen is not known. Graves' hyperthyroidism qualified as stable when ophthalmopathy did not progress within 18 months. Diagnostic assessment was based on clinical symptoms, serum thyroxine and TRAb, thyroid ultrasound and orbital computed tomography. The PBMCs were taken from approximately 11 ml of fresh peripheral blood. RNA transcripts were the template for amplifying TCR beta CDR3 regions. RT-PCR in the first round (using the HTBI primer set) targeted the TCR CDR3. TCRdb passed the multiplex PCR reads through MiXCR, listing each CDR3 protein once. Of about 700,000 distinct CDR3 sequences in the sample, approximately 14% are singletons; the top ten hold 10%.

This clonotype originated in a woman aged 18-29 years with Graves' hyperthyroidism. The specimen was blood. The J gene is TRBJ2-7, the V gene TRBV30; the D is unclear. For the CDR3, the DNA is TGTGCCTGGAGAACACCGGTGATCTACGAGCAGTACTTC. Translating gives CAWRTPVIYEQYF.